These 3 T cell receptor beta chains were sequenced from one sample in a study of PD-L1 blockade in urothelial cancer. Sequenced by immunoSEQ multiplex PCR; TCRdb stores in-frame clones only, minus some. The sample holds tens of thousands of clones; around 83% are singletons and the top ten take 8.5% to 10%. Time point specified: pretreatment peripheral blood. The sample here was PBMCs, taken around atezolizumab (anti-PD-L1) treatment. The receptors derive from a woman between 70 and 85 years old with urothelial cancer.

CDR3 coding DNA: TGCGCCAGCAGCATGGGCGGGAGGGGCGGGGGCACTGAAGCTTTCTTT. It encodes CASSMGGRGGGTEAFF. V gene TRBV5-1 combines with J gene TRBJ1-1; possible D gene TRBD1, 5 bases. V lost 4 bases and J 4 bases, leaving 20 bases between the germline ends. The CDR3 spans 16 residues. From germline, CDR1 is SGHRS and CDR2 YFSETQ.

This clone has just a few counts. V is TRBV7-9 and J is TRBJ2-2, with D maybe TRBD1 (5 bases). The ends were cut back, 8 bases at V and 6 bases at J, with 10 bases in the middle. The germline CDR1 and CDR2 sequences are SEHNR and FQNEAQ (reference sequence). There are 12 residues in the CDR3. The CDR3 sequence is CASGSTAGELFF. CDR3 DNA: TGTGCCAGCGGATCGACAGCCGGGGAGCTGTTTTTT. The variable domain in full, with the rest retrieved from reference TRBV7-9 and TRBJ2-2, is DTGVSQNPRHKITKRGQNVTFRCDPISEHNRLYWYRQTLGQGPEFLTYFQNEAQLEKSRLLSDRFSAERPKGSFSTLEIQRTEQGDSAMYLCASGSTAGELFFGEGSRLTVL.

The chain has TRBV5-1 and TRBJ2-7; 8 bases align to TRBD1. CDR1 SGHRS and CDR2 YFSETQ come from the germline V gene. After removal of 1 base from V and 4 bases from J, the junction contained 4 bases not matched to a gene. The CDR3 consists of 14 residues. DNA for the CDR3: TGCGCCAGCAGCTTGTTCACAGGGGGGTACGAGCAGTACTTC. Its protein is CASSLFTGGYEQYF.